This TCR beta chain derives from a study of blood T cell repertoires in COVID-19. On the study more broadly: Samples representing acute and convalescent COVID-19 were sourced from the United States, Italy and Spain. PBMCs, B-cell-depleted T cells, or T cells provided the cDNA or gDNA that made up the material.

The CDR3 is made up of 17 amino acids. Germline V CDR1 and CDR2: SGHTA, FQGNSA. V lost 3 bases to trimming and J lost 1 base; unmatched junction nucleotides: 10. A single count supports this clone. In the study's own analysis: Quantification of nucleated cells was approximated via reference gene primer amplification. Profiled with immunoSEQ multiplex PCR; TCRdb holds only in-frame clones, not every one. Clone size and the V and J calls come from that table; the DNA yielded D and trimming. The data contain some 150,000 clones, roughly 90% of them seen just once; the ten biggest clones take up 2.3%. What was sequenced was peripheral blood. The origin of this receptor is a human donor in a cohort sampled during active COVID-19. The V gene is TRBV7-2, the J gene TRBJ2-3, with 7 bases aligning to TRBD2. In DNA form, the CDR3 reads TGTGCCAGCAGCTTCGACTCCTGGGGAGGGGGCACAGATACGCAGTATTTT. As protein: CASSFDSWGGGTDTQYF.